This TCR beta chain emerged from a study of blood T cell repertoires in COVID-19. Study background: Acute and convalescent COVID-19 specimens originated in the United States, Italy and Spain.

Trimming took 5 bases from V and 2 from J, leaving 16 bases between them. Germline lookup yields CDR1 KGHDR and CDR2 SFDVKD. The CDR3 sequence is 16 residues long. In the original analysis: Reference gene primer amplification in the assay estimated nucleated cell counts. Clones were read by immunoSEQ multiplex PCR, and TCRdb kept only the in-frame ones, dropping some. The V and J calls and the clone size are those of that table, but D and trimming were determined from the DNA. The data show 180,000 or so clones, more than 85% seen once. Sequencing was performed on peripheral blood. The chain has TRBV24-1 and TRBJ2-3; D is perhaps TRBD2 (7 bases). The receptor was derived from a man aged 18 to 29 with acute or convalescent COVID-19. The CDR3 DNA follows: TGTGCCACCAGTGGGAGAAGGGGGGGCGACACAGATACGCAGTATTTT. Protein sequence: CATSGRRGGDTDTQYF.